The rows below give T cell receptor beta chains drawn from one sample of a study of Ad26.COV2.S vaccination and SARS-CoV-2 variants. Repertoires were generated with immunoSEQ multiplex PCR, while TCRdb's copy carries only in-frame clones and drops some. Of over 400,000 clones in the sample, about 90% were seen once. The material was peripheral blood, obtained in a trial of Ad26.COV2.S vaccine versus placebo. The receptor set was obtained from a person between 18 and 65 years old who received the Ad26.COV2.S COVID-19 vaccine or a placebo. The CDR3 runs from the conserved cysteine through the conserved F or W. The D gene is left open where the match is weak. Size is omitted from some rows. Given values are once, few, many or a class for expanded clones.

size	V	length	J	D	DNA	CDR3
.	TRBV19	17	TRBJ2-4	.	TGTGCCAGTAGTATCCAGTATAATATCCTAGCCAAAAACATTCAGTACTTC	CASSIQYNILAKNIQYF
.	TRBV4-1	14	TRBJ2-7	.	TGCGCCAGCAGCCAGGGCAGTAACAGGGACGAGCAGTACTTC	CASSQGSNRDEQYF
.	TRBV27	17	TRBJ2-5	TRBD2	TGTGCCAGCAGTTTATCCTCCGGGACTACTTTTCAAGAGACCCAGTACTTC	CASSLSSGTTFQETQYF
few	TRBV18	13	TRBJ2-1	.	TGTGCCAGCTCACCAGTCCTACTTAATGAGCAGTTCTTC	CASSPVLLNEQFF
.	TRBV6-1	15	TRBJ2-1	.	TGTGCCAGCAGTGAAGCGGACAGCCCCTACAATGAGCAGTTCTTC	CASSEADSPYNEQFF
.	TRBV30	12	TRBJ1-1	.	TGTGCCTGGAAGTCAGGGGACACTGAAGCTTTCTTT	CAWKSGDTEAFF
.	TRBV15	15	TRBJ1-5	.	TGTGCCACCAGCAGAGCGAGTAGGGTTAATCAGCCCCAGCATTTT	CATSRASRVNQPQHF
.	TRBV7-9	14	TRBJ1-1	.	TGTGCCAGCAGCTTAGGACGGCTGAACACTGAAGCTTTCTTT	CASSLGRLNTEAFF
.	TRBV28	12	TRBJ1-1	.	TGTGCCAGCAGATCTATCAAGCGCAGGGGATCGTTT	CASRSIKRRGSF
.	TRBV11-2	12	TRBJ2-5	.	TGTGCCAGCAGCTTACTCCAAGAGACCCAGTACTTC	CASSLLQETQYF
.	TRBV6-2/TRBV6-3	15	TRBJ2-7	.	TGTGCCAGCAGTTCGCTCGGGACTTTCACCTACGAGCAGTACTTC	CASSSLGTFTYEQYF
.	TRBV5-1	15	TRBJ2-5	.	TGCGCCAGCAGCTTGGAGGGGGGACAGCAAGAGACCCAGTACTTC	CASSLEGGQQETQYF
.	TRBV7-2	14	TRBJ2-5	.	TGTGCCAGCAGCTTGGGTGGGGCTCAAGAGACCCAGTACTTC	CASSLGGAQETQYF
.	TRBV3-1/TRBV3-2	16	TRBJ2-1	.	TGTGCCAGCAGCCTCTTAACGGACCGCCTAGGAAATGAGCAGTTCTTC	CASSLLTDRLGNEQFF
.	TRBV6-5	13	TRBJ2-5	.	TGTGCCAGCAGAAACGGGGACCAAGAGACCCAGTACTTC	CASRNGDQETQYF
.	TRBV3-1/TRBV3-2	16	TRBJ1-3	.	TGTGCCAGCAGCCGAGCGACAGGACGCTCTGGAAACACCATATATTTT	CASSRATGRSGNTIYF
.	TRBV5-1	16	TRBJ2-1	TRBD2	TGCGCCAGCAGCTTGGCATCTAGCGGGGGGCGCAATGAGCAGTTCTTC	CASSLASSGGRNEQFF
.	TRBV5-1	14	TRBJ1-5	TRBD1	TGCGCCAGCAGCCTGGGGCAGGGGGATCAGCCCCAGCATTTT	CASSLGQGDQPQHF
.	TRBV28	15	TRBJ2-4	.	TGTGCCAGCAGTTTACATCAGGCAGCCAAAAACATTCAGTACTTC	CASSLHQAAKNIQYF
once	TRBV6-6	15	TRBJ1-5	.	TGTGCCAGCACCCCCGGACCAGCGGGGAATCAGCCCCAGCATTTT	CASTPGPAGNQPQHF
.	TRBV5-1	17	TRBJ2-5	TRBD1	TGCGCCAGCAGCTTTAGTCCCGGGACAGGGGTTTGGGAGACCCAGTACTTC	CASSFSPGTGVWETQYF
once	TRBV5-8	18	TRBJ2-6	.	TGTGCCAGCAGCTTGGTTATAGGATTTGGGCCTGGGGCCAACGTCCTGACTTTC	CASSLVIGFGPGANVLTF
.	TRBV29-1	12	TRBJ1-2	.	TGCAGCGTGGCACATCTTAACTATGGCTACACCTTC	CSVAHLNYGYTF
.	TRBV30	17	TRBJ2-6	.	TGTGCCTGGAGTCTATTAGTGATCTCCTCTGGGGCCAACGTCCTGACTTTC	CAWSLLVISSGANVLTF
.	TRBV6-2/TRBV6-3	19	TRBJ2-3	.	TGTGCCAGCAGCCAGTCGGGGACTCAACATTACCTTAGCACAGATACGCAGTATTTT	CASSQSGTQHYLSTDTQYF
.	TRBV9	17	TRBJ2-3	TRBD2	TGTGCCAGCAGCCTCACGCTTACTAGCGGCTCCACAGATACGCAGTATTTT	CASSLTLTSGSTDTQYF
.	TRBV11-2	12	TRBJ2-7	TRBD2	TGTGCCAGCAGCCACCCGGGGGGCGAGCAGTACTTC	CASSHPGGEQYF
.	TRBV2	15	TRBJ2-5	.	TGTGCCAGCAGTGAAGCCTGGGGGGGCCTGGAGACCCAGTACTTC	CASSEAWGGLETQYF
.	TRBV6-1	15	TRBJ1-1	.	TGTGCCAGCAGATTGGGGGGGCCCCCGGGCACTGAAGCTTTCTTT	CASRLGGPPGTEAFF
.	TRBV7-9	15	TRBJ2-7	TRBD1	TGTGCCAGCAGCTCCGGGACAGCGGATCCCTACGAGCAGTACTTC	CASSSGTADPYEQYF
.	TRBV7-9	14	TRBJ1-2	.	TGTGCCAGCAGCTTAGCCAGGGCTAACTATGGCTACACCTTC	CASSLARANYGYTF
.	TRBV7-2	16	TRBJ2-2	TRBD1	TGTGCCAGCAGCCCGACGGACAGGGTTGGTACCGGGGAGCTGTTTTTT	CASSPTDRVGTGELFF
.	TRBV6-6	16	TRBJ2-3	.	TGTGCCAGCAGTTACTCGTCCACACCACGCACAGATACGCAGTATTTT	CASSYSSTPRTDTQYF
.	TRBV20-1	10	TRBJ1-2	.	TGCAGTGCTGCGGACCTGGGCTACACCTTC	CSAADLGYTF
.	TRBV5-1	16	TRBJ2-6	.	TGCGCCAGCAGCTTGGCCGCGGGGGCCGGGGCCAACGTCCTGACTTTC	CASSLAAGAGANVLTF
.	TRBV5-4	16	TRBJ2-5	.	TGTGCCAGCAGCTTGGAAGGTCCTGTGAGTCAAGAGACCCAGTACTTC	CASSLEGPVSQETQYF
.	TRBV15	16	TRBJ1-5	.	TGTGCCACCAGCAGGTGGGACACCTTTAGCAATCAGCCCCAGCATTTT	CATSRWDTFSNQPQHF
.	TRBV7-2	13	TRBJ2-4	TRBD1	TGTGCCAGCAGCTCCAAGACAGGGACCATTCAGTACTTC	CASSSKTGTIQYF
.	TRBV10-3	13	TRBJ1-5	.	TGTGCCATCAGTGATGCAGGCAATCAGCCCCAGCATTTT	CAISDAGNQPQHF
.	TRBV20-1	12	TRBJ1-1	.	TGCAGTGCTAGTCGGGGGAGGGCGGAAGCTTTCTTT	CSASRGRAEAFF
.	TRBV11-2	18	TRBJ2-1	TRBD2	TGTGCCAGCAGCTTAGATCTTTGGCGGGGGGGATACTACAATGAGCAGTTCTTC	CASSLDLWRGGYYNEQFF
.	TRBV14	18	TRBJ1-4	TRBD1	TGTGCCAGCAGCCAAGACCCTCTAGACAGGGTAGATAAGGAAAAACTGTTTTTT	CASSQDPLDRVDKEKLFF
.	TRBV7-2	13	TRBJ1-1	.	TGTGCCAGCAGCTTAGGCTCCTCCACTGAAGCTTTCTTT	CASSLGSSTEAFF
.	TRBV10-3	12	TRBJ2-5	.	TGTGCCATCAGTGATACGTCAGAGACCCAGTACTTC	CAISDTSETQYF
.	TRBV25-1	14	TRBJ2-5	.	TGTGCCAGCAGTGATGCAGGTATCCAAGAGACCCAGTACTTC	CASSDAGIQETQYF
.	TRBV10-2	16	TRBJ2-1	TRBD2	TGCGCCAGCAGTCGACTAGCGGGGGGCAACTACAATGAGCAGTTCTTC	CASSRLAGGNYNEQFF
.	TRBV3-1/TRBV3-2	16	TRBJ2-5	TRBD2	TGTGCCAGCAGCCAAGGGACTAGCGGGTCTAGGGAGACCCAGTACTTC	CASSQGTSGSRETQYF
once	TRBV28	15	TRBJ2-7	.	TGTGCCAGCAGTGCCCGGGGCGCCGATCTCTACGAGCAGTACTTC	CASSARGADLYEQYF
.	TRBV19	13	TRBJ2-1	.	TGTGCCAGTAGTATAATACTCTTGGATGAGCAGTTCTTC	CASSIILLDEQFF
.	TRBV28	18	TRBJ2-3	TRBD2	TGTGCCAGCAGTACTCCCAGAGGACTAGTACTTATCACAGATACGCAGTATTTT	CASSTPRGLVLITDTQYF
.	TRBV6-2/TRBV6-3	14	TRBJ1-5	TRBD1	TGTGCCAGCAGTACCGGACAGGACAATCAGCCCCAGCATTTT	CASSTGQDNQPQHF
.	TRBV18	15	TRBJ2-3	.	TGTGCCAGCTCACCACGAGGACAGCTCACAGATACGCAGTATTTT	CASSPRGQLTDTQYF